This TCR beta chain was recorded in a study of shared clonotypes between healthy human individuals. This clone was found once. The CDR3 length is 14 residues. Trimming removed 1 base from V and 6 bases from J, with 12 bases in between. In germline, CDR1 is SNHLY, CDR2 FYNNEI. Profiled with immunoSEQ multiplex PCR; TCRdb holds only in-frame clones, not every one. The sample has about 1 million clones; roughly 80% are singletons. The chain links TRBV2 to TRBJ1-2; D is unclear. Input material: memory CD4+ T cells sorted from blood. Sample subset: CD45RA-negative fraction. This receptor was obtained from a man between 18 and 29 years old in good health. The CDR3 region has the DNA TGTGCCAGCAGTGAAGGGGGTAAGATTGATGGCTACACCTTC. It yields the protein CASSEGGKIDGYTF.